This is a list of T cell receptor beta chains from one sample in a study of a mutant IDH1 vaccine in newly diagnosed glioma. Clones were sequenced by immunoSEQ multiplex PCR, and TCRdb holds only the in-frame ones, with some missing. Found here are about 88,000 clones, over 75% of them singletons; the top ten hold about 5.6%. The source was PBMCs, collected from a glioma patient treated with radiotherapy, temozolomide or both. The receptors shown here come from a man aged 35 to 55 with glioma. Some clones in this sample may be carry-over from other donors' samples. Both conserved end residues are part of each CDR3. Fields, in order: D gene, J gene, V gene, clone size, CDR3 DNA, CDR3 protein. The D gene is left open where the match is weak. A clone size is listed for some rows: how often the clone was seen (once, few, many), or a class if it is expanded.

d_gene: NA
j_gene: TRBJ1-1
v_gene: TRBV9
abundance: NA
CDR3nt: TGTGCCAGCAGCGTAGGAGGGAGTAGTAACACTGAAGCTTTCTTT
CDR3aa: CASSVGGSSNTEAFF

d_gene: TRBD1
j_gene: TRBJ2-5
v_gene: TRBV6-5
abundance: NA
CDR3nt: TGTGCCAGCAGTTACCAACAGGGGCAGACCCAGTACTTC
CDR3aa: CASSYQQGQTQYF

d_gene: TRBD1
j_gene: TRBJ1-4
v_gene: TRBV7-9
abundance: NA
CDR3nt: TGTGCCAGCAGCTTAGCGGCAGGGGGAAATGAAAAACTGTTTTTT
CDR3aa: CASSLAAGGNEKLFF

d_gene: NA
j_gene: TRBJ2-1
v_gene: TRBV2
abundance: NA
CDR3nt: TGTGCCAGCAGTGGTAACAATGAGCAGTTCTTC
CDR3aa: CASSGNNEQFF

d_gene: TRBD1
j_gene: TRBJ2-5
v_gene: TRBV7-8
abundance: NA
CDR3nt: TGTGCCAGCAGCTTAGCGGGGGGCTTCAGGGGGCAACAGTACTTC
CDR3aa: CASSLAGGFRGQQYF

d_gene: NA
j_gene: TRBJ1-5
v_gene: TRBV2
abundance: few
CDR3nt: TGTGCCAGCATCTCGAACGGACAGACCTCATCGCCCCAGCATTTT
CDR3aa: CASISNGQTSSPQHF

d_gene: NA
j_gene: TRBJ1-4
v_gene: TRBV6-1
abundance: NA
CDR3nt: TGTGCCAGCAGTGGGAGGGGCAGGGAAGGAGAAAAACTGTTTTTT
CDR3aa: CASSGRGREGEKLFF

d_gene: NA
j_gene: TRBJ2-1
v_gene: TRBV5-6
abundance: NA
CDR3nt: TGTGCCAGCAGCTTGGCCGGTAATAGCTACAATGAGCAGTTCTTC
CDR3aa: CASSLAGNSYNEQFF

d_gene: NA
j_gene: TRBJ1-1
v_gene: TRBV16
abundance: once
CDR3nt: TGTGCCAGCAGCTCAGGGTATGGCGCGAACACTGAAGCTTTCTTT
CDR3aa: CASSSGYGANTEAFF

d_gene: TRBD1
j_gene: TRBJ1-4
v_gene: TRBV6-5
abundance: NA
CDR3nt: TGTGCCACCCAGACAGGGGCGAATGAAAAACTGTTTTTT
CDR3aa: CATQTGANEKLFF

d_gene: NA
j_gene: TRBJ1-6
v_gene: TRBV5-4
abundance: NA
CDR3nt: TGTGCCAGCAGCCAACAGAATAATTCACCCCTCCACTTT
CDR3aa: CASSQQNNSPLHF

d_gene: TRBD1
j_gene: TRBJ2-1
v_gene: TRBV2
abundance: NA
CDR3nt: TGTGCCAGCAGCGAAGGGACAGGGGGCTGGAATGAGCAGTTCTTC
CDR3aa: CASSEGTGGWNEQFF

d_gene: NA
j_gene: TRBJ2-4
v_gene: TRBV19
abundance: NA
CDR3nt: TGTGCCAGTAGTATGTTAACGGTCCGCGCCAAAAACATTCAGTACTTC
CDR3aa: CASSMLTVRAKNIQYF

d_gene: TRBD2
j_gene: TRBJ2-7
v_gene: TRBV5-1
abundance: NA
CDR3nt: TGCGCCAGCAGCTTGACTAGCGGGGAGACCTACGAGCAGTACTTC
CDR3aa: CASSLTSGETYEQYF

d_gene: NA
j_gene: TRBJ1-1
v_gene: TRBV5-1
abundance: NA
CDR3nt: TGCGCCAGCAGCGCCGCACAGGGGAACACTGAAGCTTTCTTT
CDR3aa: CASSAAQGNTEAFF

d_gene: NA
j_gene: TRBJ2-7
v_gene: TRBV6-1
abundance: NA
CDR3nt: TGTGCCAGCAGGCAGGCGGGGACCTACGAGCAGTACTTC
CDR3aa: CASRQAGTYEQYF

d_gene: NA
j_gene: TRBJ2-4
v_gene: TRBV4-2
abundance: NA
CDR3nt: TGTGCCAGCAGCCAAGGAGGGTCAGGGACACTAGCCAAAAACATTCAGTACTTC
CDR3aa: CASSQGGSGTLAKNIQYF

d_gene: NA
j_gene: TRBJ2-3
v_gene: TRBV29-1
abundance: few
CDR3nt: TGCAGTGTGAGCGGTCAGAGCACAGATACGCAGTATTTT
CDR3aa: CSVSGQSTDTQYF

d_gene: NA
j_gene: TRBJ1-2
v_gene: TRBV18
abundance: NA
CDR3nt: TGTGCCAGCTCACCACAAACCCTCAGGGGAGGCTATGGCTACACCTTC
CDR3aa: CASSPQTLRGGYGYTF

d_gene: TRBD1
j_gene: TRBJ1-4
v_gene: TRBV5-1
abundance: NA
CDR3nt: TGCGCCAGCAGCCTAGGGACAGCCTCTAGGCAAGAAAAACTGTTTTTT
CDR3aa: CASSLGTASRQEKLFF

d_gene: NA
j_gene: TRBJ1-4
v_gene: TRBV6-1
abundance: NA
CDR3nt: TGTGCCAGCAGTGATATGGGCCCACGAGTCGAACTGTTTTTT
CDR3aa: CASSDMGPRVELFF

d_gene: NA
j_gene: TRBJ1-2
v_gene: TRBV25-1
abundance: NA
CDR3nt: TGTGCCAGCAGTCAGGGGTACTATGGCTACACCTTC
CDR3aa: CASSQGYYGYTF

d_gene: NA
j_gene: TRBJ2-5
v_gene: TRBV18
abundance: NA
CDR3nt: TGTGCCAGCTCAGCGGGACACCCCCAAGAGACCCAGTACTTC
CDR3aa: CASSAGHPQETQYF

d_gene: NA
j_gene: TRBJ1-1
v_gene: TRBV5-1
abundance: once
CDR3nt: TGCGCCAGCTCCCGGTTGGAGCTTGGGCAGAACACTGAAGCTTTCTTT
CDR3aa: CASSRLELGQNTEAFF

d_gene: TRBD1
j_gene: TRBJ2-3
v_gene: TRBV30
abundance: NA
CDR3nt: TGTGCCTGGAGTGTAGCAGGGGGCGCGGGAGATACGCAGTATTTT
CDR3aa: CAWSVAGGAGDTQYF

d_gene: NA
j_gene: TRBJ1-2
v_gene: TRBV30
abundance: NA
CDR3nt: TGTGCCTGGAGTGTATACGGCGCCTATGGCTACACCTTC
CDR3aa: CAWSVYGAYGYTF

d_gene: TRBD1
j_gene: TRBJ1-1
v_gene: TRBV5-1
abundance: NA
CDR3nt: TGCGCCAGCAGCTCCCGGGACAGGGGCCTTTGGAACACTGAAGCTTTCTTT
CDR3aa: CASSSRDRGLWNTEAFF

d_gene: TRBD1
j_gene: TRBJ2-6
v_gene: TRBV5-1
abundance: NA
CDR3nt: TGCGCCAGCAGCGCCAGGGACAGCAAGAGCTCTGGGGCCAACGTCCTGACTTTC
CDR3aa: CASSARDSKSSGANVLTF

d_gene: NA
j_gene: TRBJ1-4
v_gene: TRBV7-8
abundance: NA
CDR3nt: TGTGCCAGCAGCTTAGTTGGAAAACTGTTTTTT
CDR3aa: CASSLVGKLFF

d_gene: NA
j_gene: TRBJ1-2
v_gene: TRBV19
abundance: NA
CDR3nt: TGTGCCAGTAGTATGGGGGGGTCCAACTATGGCTACACCTTC
CDR3aa: CASSMGGSNYGYTF

d_gene: NA
j_gene: TRBJ1-1
v_gene: TRBV6-6
abundance: NA
CDR3nt: TGTGCCAGCAGTTACTACGGACAGAACACTGAAGCTTTCTTT
CDR3aa: CASSYYGQNTEAFF

d_gene: TRBD1
j_gene: TRBJ1-2
v_gene: TRBV27
abundance: NA
CDR3nt: TGTGCCAGCAGTAGAGGACAGGGACCTTCGATCTATGGCTACACCTTC
CDR3aa: CASSRGQGPSIYGYTF

d_gene: NA
j_gene: TRBJ1-6
v_gene: TRBV9
abundance: NA
CDR3nt: TGTGCCAGCAGCGTAGACGATAATTCACCCCTCCACTTT
CDR3aa: CASSVDDNSPLHF

d_gene: TRBD1
j_gene: TRBJ2-3
v_gene: TRBV7-2
abundance: NA
CDR3nt: TGTGCCAGCAGCTTAGCGACAGGGCGAACAGATACGCAGTATTTT
CDR3aa: CASSLATGRTDTQYF

d_gene: NA
j_gene: TRBJ1-1
v_gene: TRBV30
abundance: NA
CDR3nt: TGTGCCTGGAGTTCCCGACAGGTAGCTTTCTTT
CDR3aa: CAWSSRQVAFF

d_gene: NA
j_gene: TRBJ2-3
v_gene: TRBV19
abundance: NA
CDR3nt: TGTGCCAGTAGGCCCTCCAGAGACACAGATACGCAGTATTTT
CDR3aa: CASRPSRDTDTQYF

d_gene: TRBD2
j_gene: TRBJ2-5
v_gene: TRBV30
abundance: once
CDR3nt: TGTGCCTGGAGGAGAGCGGGGGGGCTTCGAGAGACCCAGTACTTC
CDR3aa: CAWRRAGGLRETQYF

d_gene: NA
j_gene: TRBJ1-2
v_gene: TRBV5-4
abundance: NA
CDR3nt: TGTGCCAGCAGCTTGGCAGACCTAGTGGGCTACACCTTC
CDR3aa: CASSLADLVGYTF

d_gene: NA
j_gene: TRBJ1-1
v_gene: TRBV7-2
abundance: NA
CDR3nt: TGTGCCAGCAGCTTCAGTCCTTTGGCTGAAGCTTTCTTT
CDR3aa: CASSFSPLAEAFF

d_gene: TRBD1
j_gene: TRBJ1-4
v_gene: TRBV19
abundance: NA
CDR3nt: TGTGCCAGTAGTAACGGACAGGGGGGTGAAAAACTGTTTTTT
CDR3aa: CASSNGQGGEKLFF

d_gene: NA
j_gene: TRBJ2-3
v_gene: TRBV19
abundance: NA
CDR3nt: TGTGCCAGTACCGGGGCGATAGGGACAGATACGCAGTATTTT
CDR3aa: CASTGAIGTDTQYF

d_gene: NA
j_gene: TRBJ2-1
v_gene: TRBV29-1
abundance: NA
CDR3nt: TGCAGCGTTGGCGACAATGAGCAGTTCTTC
CDR3aa: CSVGDNEQFF

d_gene: TRBD1
j_gene: TRBJ2-6
v_gene: TRBV6-6
abundance: NA
CDR3nt: TGTGCCAGCAGTTCGACAGGGTCTGGGGCCAACGTCCTGACTTTC
CDR3aa: CASSSTGSGANVLTF

d_gene: NA
j_gene: TRBJ1-2
v_gene: TRBV7-9
abundance: NA
CDR3nt: TGTGCCAGCAGCCCAGGGAGGGACTATGGCTACACCTTC
CDR3aa: CASSPGRDYGYTF

d_gene: NA
j_gene: TRBJ1-5
v_gene: TRBV7-9
abundance: NA
CDR3nt: TGTGCCAGCAGCAGAGGAACAAGGCAGCCCCAGCATTTT
CDR3aa: CASSRGTRQPQHF

d_gene: NA
j_gene: TRBJ2-4
v_gene: TRBV27
abundance: NA
CDR3nt: TGTGCCAGCAGAGGAGACCGAGCCAAAAACATTCAGTACTTC
CDR3aa: CASRGDRAKNIQYF

d_gene: TRBD1
j_gene: TRBJ1-4
v_gene: TRBV4-1
abundance: NA
CDR3nt: TGCGCCAGCAGCCGACAGGGGCAGGGTGAAAAACTGTTTTTT
CDR3aa: CASSRQGQGEKLFF

d_gene: NA
j_gene: TRBJ2-5
v_gene: TRBV5-4
abundance: NA
CDR3nt: TGTGCCAGCAGCGATAGACAGGCCGGGGGGACCCAGTACTTC
CDR3aa: CASSDRQAGGTQYF

d_gene: NA
j_gene: TRBJ1-2
v_gene: TRBV5-1
abundance: once
CDR3nt: TGCGCCAGCAGACGGACGGAAAACTATGGCTACACCTTC
CDR3aa: CASRRTENYGYTF

d_gene: NA
j_gene: TRBJ1-5
v_gene: TRBV6-1
abundance: once
CDR3nt: TGTGCCAGCAGGGACCCCGGGGGAATAGGACAGCCCCAGCATTTT
CDR3aa: CASRDPGGIGQPQHF

d_gene: NA
j_gene: TRBJ2-5
v_gene: TRBV7-9
abundance: NA
CDR3nt: TGTGCCAGCAGCTTATTTGCGGGGCCCTCAGAGACCCAGTACTTC
CDR3aa: CASSLFAGPSETQYF

d_gene: NA
j_gene: TRBJ2-3
v_gene: TRBV9
abundance: NA
CDR3nt: TGTGCCAGCAGCGTAGCCGGGTTTTCCAAAGCAGATACGCAGTATTTT
CDR3aa: CASSVAGFSKADTQYF

d_gene: NA
j_gene: TRBJ1-4
v_gene: TRBV2
abundance: NA
CDR3nt: TGTGCCAGCAGAGTAGACAGGCATAATGAAAAACTGTTTTTT
CDR3aa: CASRVDRHNEKLFF

d_gene: NA
j_gene: TRBJ2-7
v_gene: TRBV30
abundance: NA
CDR3nt: TGTGCCTGGAGTGTACAACCCCTAGGAGAGCAGTACTTC
CDR3aa: CAWSVQPLGEQYF

d_gene: TRBD2
j_gene: TRBJ2-5
v_gene: TRBV7-9
abundance: few
CDR3nt: TGTGCCAGCAGCTTCTTGGGAGCGGGGGGGGAGACCCAGTACTTC
CDR3aa: CASSFLGAGGETQYF

d_gene: TRBD1
j_gene: TRBJ2-5
v_gene: TRBV18
abundance: NA
CDR3nt: TGTGCCAGCTCAGCCCGGACAGGGTGGCAAGAGACCCAGTACTTC
CDR3aa: CASSARTGWQETQYF

d_gene: NA
j_gene: TRBJ2-1
v_gene: TRBV5-6
abundance: NA
CDR3nt: TGTGCCAGCAGCTTTTGGGGTTCTGAGCAGTTCTTC
CDR3aa: CASSFWGSEQFF

d_gene: NA
j_gene: TRBJ1-1
v_gene: TRBV7-9
abundance: few
CDR3nt: TGTGCCAGCAGCCAACCGGGCTGGGGTGAAGCTTTCTTT
CDR3aa: CASSQPGWGEAFF

d_gene: NA
j_gene: TRBJ1-6
v_gene: TRBV6-6
abundance: NA
CDR3nt: TGTGCCAGCAGTTACGGCTCCCTTGGGGATTCACCCCTCCACTTT
CDR3aa: CASSYGSLGDSPLHF

d_gene: TRBD1
j_gene: TRBJ1-4
v_gene: TRBV5-6
abundance: NA
CDR3nt: TGTGCCAGCAGCTCGGGGACAGGGGGCATCGAAAAACTGTTTTTT
CDR3aa: CASSSGTGGIEKLFF